The rows below give T cell receptor beta chains drawn from one sample of a study of T cells in Graves' hyperthyroidism and ophthalmopathy. TCRdb reprocessed the multiplex PCR reads via MiXCR and lists one record per CDR3 protein. This sample has fewer than 350,000 distinct CDR3 sequences, with approximately 19% found just once. The sequenced material came from blood. The receptor source for this set is a man in his fifties with Graves' ophthalmopathy. CDR3s include the opening cysteine and the closing phenylalanine or tryptophan. D genes are given only for firm matches. Size is stated for part of the rows, as once, few or many counts, or as a class when the clone is expanded.

J gene,CDR3 length,D gene,clone size,V gene,CDR3 protein,CDR3 DNA
TRBJ2-3,15,NA,many,TRBV5-1,CASSLAASGTDTQYF,TGCGCCAGCAGCTTGGCGGCTAGCGGCACAGATACGCAGTATTTT
TRBJ1-5,16,NA,many,TRBV28,CATSPSGVQVGRPQHF,TGTGCCACCTCACCGTCAGGCGTACAAGTGGGTAGGCCCCAGCATTTT
TRBJ2-7,14,NA,NA,TRBV7-9,CASSLGAGRDEQYF,TGTGCCAGCAGCTTAGGGGCAGGGCGGGACGAGCAGTACTTC
TRBJ1-5,14,NA,NA,TRBV24-1,CATSDSGGGQPQHF,TGTGCCACCAGTGATTCAGGCGGCGGACAGCCCCAGCATTTT
TRBJ2-1,13,TRBD1,many,TRBV2,CASSPDRNNEQFF,TGTGCCAGCAGTCCGGACAGGAACAATGAGCAGTTCTTC
TRBJ2-5,13,NA,NA,TRBV7-9,CASSPRVWETQYF,TGTGCCAGCAGCCCTAGGGTTTGGGAGACCCAGTACTTC
TRBJ2-3,14,NA,many,TRBV14,CASSQVAGIDTQYF,TGTGCCAGCAGCCAAGTTGCGGGAATCGATACGCAGTATTTT
TRBJ2-5,14,NA,many,TRBV12-3/TRBV12-4,CASSLAPGLETQYF,TGTGCCAGCAGTTTAGCGCCGGGACTGGAGACCCAGTACTTC
TRBJ2-7,16,NA,many,TRBV7-2,CASSLAGTESSYEQYF,TGTGCCAGCAGCTTAGCGGGGACGGAGAGCTCCTACGAGCAGTACTTC
TRBJ2-5,14,TRBD1,many,TRBV5-8,CASSLKTGVETQYF,TGTGCCAGCAGCCTAAAGACAGGGGTGGAGACCCAGTACTTC
TRBJ2-1,13,TRBD2,NA,TRBV10-3,CAIDGGRADEQFF,TGTGCCATCGACGGCGGGAGGGCCGATGAGCAGTTCTTC
TRBJ2-5,15,NA,many,TRBV20-1,CSAREWTEYQETQYF,TGCAGTGCTAGGGAGTGGACAGAGTACCAAGAGACCCAGTACTTC
TRBJ1-2,16,NA,few,TRBV27,CARGPPTWTVCYGYTF,TGTGCCAGGGGGCCCCCGACCTGGACAGTCTGCTATGGCTACACCTTC
TRBJ2-2,17,TRBD2,NA,TRBV14,CASSRRIAGGGTGELFF,TGTGCCAGCAGCCGACGAATAGCGGGAGGAGGGACCGGGGAGCTGTTTTTT
TRBJ2-5,16,TRBD2,few,TRBV30,CAWSLSGRAYQETQYF,TGTGCCTGGAGTCTCAGCGGGAGGGCGTACCAAGAGACCCAGTACTTC
TRBJ2-4,13,NA,NA,TRBV4-1,CASSQDKGHIQYF,TGCGCCAGCAGCCAAGACAAGGGGCACATTCAGTACTTC
TRBJ2-3,18,NA,NA,TRBV4-1,CASSLSHGGGGGTDTQYF,TGCGCCAGCAGCCTGAGCCACGGGGGAGGAGGTGGCACAGATACGCAGTATTTT
TRBJ2-7,16,TRBD2,many,TRBV11-2,CASSSFTTSGSYEQYF,TGTGCCAGCAGCTCCTTTACGACTAGCGGCTCCTACGAGCAGTACTTC
TRBJ2-7,11,NA,many,TRBV30,CAWSVGDEQYF,TGTGCCTGGAGTGTGGGAGACGAGCAGTACTTC
TRBJ2-7,13,NA,few,TRBV30,CAWSVVGTYEQYF,TGTGCCTGGAGTGTAGTGGGGACCTACGAGCAGTACTTC
TRBJ2-7,15,TRBD1,NA,TRBV3-1,CASSPRDRVTYEQYF,TGTGCCAGCAGCCCCCGGGACAGGGTAACCTACGAGCAGTACTTC
TRBJ2-5,12,TRBD2,NA,TRBV2,CACSEAGEIQYF,TGTGCCTGCAGTGAAGCGGGGGAGATCCAGTACTTC
TRBJ1-6,14,NA,many,TRBV3-1,CASSQVTGYSPLHF,TGTGCCAGCAGCCAAGTAACAGGTTATTCACCCCTCCACTTT
TRBJ2-5,15,NA,few,TRBV18,CASSPQEAVQETQYF,TGTGCCAGCTCACCACAGGAAGCGGTTCAAGAGACCCAGTACTTC
TRBJ2-5,14,TRBD1,few,TRBV6-5,CASSYHRGQETQYF,TGTGCCAGCAGTTACCACAGGGGGCAAGAGACCCAGTACTTC
TRBJ2-3,18,TRBD1,few,TRBV14,CASSQAGTGGVGTDTQYF,TGTGCCAGCAGCCAAGCCGGGACAGGGGGTGTCGGCACAGATACGCAGTATTTT
TRBJ2-2,19,TRBD2,NA,TRBV5-1,CASSPRTSGRLVATGELFF,TGCGCCAGCAGCCCCCGGACTAGCGGGAGGCTGGTCGCTACCGGGGAGCTGTTTTTT
TRBJ2-7,15,NA,many,TRBV12-3/TRBV12-4,CASSLLQGSSYEQYF,TGTGCCAGCAGTTTACTACAGGGCTCATCCTACGAGCAGTACTTC
TRBJ2-7,17,NA,many,TRBV11-2,CASSFGSRDVPSYEQYF,TGTGCCAGCAGCTTTGGGTCGCGGGACGTACCCTCCTACGAGCAGTACTTC
TRBJ1-5,20,TRBD1,many,TRBV28,CASSLSRGQGAGRLIKPQHF,TGTGCCAGCAGTTTATCACGTGGACAGGGCGCGGGACGGCTAATCAAGCCCCAGCATTTT
TRBJ1-2,18,NA,many,TRBV2,CASSEAPLRTATTRGYTF,TGTGCCAGCAGTGAAGCCCCGCTTAGGACAGCTACAACTCGCGGCTACACCTTC
TRBJ1-5,15,TRBD1,few,TRBV19,CASRYDRGSNQPQHF,TGTGCCAGTAGATACGACAGGGGCTCGAATCAGCCCCAGCATTTT
TRBJ2-1,15,NA,few,TRBV14,CASSQPRRPNNEQFF,TGTGCCAGCAGCCAACCACGCCGGCCTAACAATGAGCAGTTCTTC
TRBJ2-1,15,TRBD2,few,TRBV29-1,CSVEDYGRVWNEQFF,TGCAGCGTTGAAGACTACGGGAGGGTCTGGAATGAGCAGTTCTTC
TRBJ1-5,16,TRBD1,many,TRBV7-8,CASSATPGQGGLAQHF,TGTGCCAGCAGCGCAACGCCTGGACAGGGAGGGTTGGCCCAGCATTTT
TRBJ2-6,16,NA,NA,TRBV3-1,CASSQSSGSGANVLTF,TGTGCCAGCAGCCAAAGCTCGGGCTCTGGGGCCAACGTCCTGACTTTC
TRBJ1-1,14,NA,many,TRBV7-3,CASSLNPDWAEAFF,TGTGCCAGCAGCTTAAACCCGGATTGGGCTGAAGCTTTCTTT
TRBJ2-7,13,NA,many,TRBV10-3,CAINHGQGHEQYF,TGTGCCATCAATCACGGGCAGGGCCACGAGCAGTACTTC
TRBJ2-4,11,NA,NA,TRBV5-6,CASSLENIQYF,TGTGCCAGCAGCTTGGAAAACATTCAGTACTTC
TRBJ2-5,13,TRBD2,many,TRBV20-1,CSASGLDAETQYF,TGCAGTGCTAGCGGACTAGATGCGGAGACCCAGTACTTC
TRBJ2-7,15,TRBD2,NA,TRBV20-1,CSAGGGASGSREQYF,TGCAGTGCCGGAGGGGGGGCTAGCGGGAGCCGCGAGCAGTACTTC
TRBJ1-5,14,NA,once,TRBV24-1,CATSDVEINQPQHF,TGTGCCACCAGTGATGTCGAGATAAATCAGCCCCAGCATTTT
TRBJ2-5,16,TRBD2,NA,TRBV7-9,CASSSRATSGRETQYF,TGTGCCAGCAGCTCCCGAGCGACTAGCGGGAGAGAGACCCAGTACTTC
TRBJ1-1,15,NA,NA,TRBV7-9,CASSHKKGGYTEAFF,TGTGCCAGCAGTCACAAGAAGGGAGGATACACTGAAGCTTTCTTT
TRBJ1-1,16,TRBD1,many,TRBV28,CASSLRGQGWNTEAFF,TGTGCCAGCAGTTTAAGGGGACAGGGGTGGAACACTGAAGCTTTCTTT